The clone carrying this T cell receptor beta chain has a count of ten or more. Its antigen is not known. The germline V and J ends were trimmed by 5 bases and 1 base, with 12 bases remaining between them. Germline values: CDR1 SGHVS, CDR2 FNYEAQ. The CDR3 totals 15 residues. This sample was included in a study of early T cells in non-severe SARS-CoV-2 infection. Background on the study: Sequenced bulk RNA came from whole blood that was unsorted, and chains were unpaired.

Study-wide results and limits: A preference for anti-spike CD8 responses marked VDJdb matching, which missed private and CD4 specificities.

Unique molecular identifier tags were affixed to discrete cDNA molecules. TCRdb fed the 5' RACE reads into MiXCR, producing one record per CDR3 protein. The repertoire holds 90,000 to 130,000 distinct CDR3 sequences, roughly 12% seen once, with 3.5% to 4% in the top ten. The chain employs TRBV7-6 and TRBJ2-1; the D is unclear. This receptor was taken from an adult who was a healthcare worker with PCR-confirmed SARS-CoV-2 infection or an uninfected control (not recorded which). The starting material was whole blood, obtained at baseline. The CDR3 nucleotides read TGTGCCAGCAGCCCAGACATTGATTCCTACAATGAGCAGTTCTTC. This encodes CASSPDIDSYNEQFF.